Sequencing of this TCR beta chain was carried out in a study of human CD8 memory T cell subsets. Study results and caveats: Stem-like memory T cells and precursor exhausted T cells had repertoires that overlapped very little.

Germline loops: CDR1 DFQATT, CDR2 SNEGSKA (reference sequence). The CDR3 extends over 15 amino acids. Buffy coats of healthy donors supplied the PBMC. Concerning this clonotype itself: Antigen unknown.

TCR beta libraries were made by UMI-labeled 5' RACE. Original processing methods: Each TCR beta library held between roughly 3,000 and 20,000 functional CDR3 beta clonotypes. TCRdb reprocessed the 5' RACE reads and keeps a single row for each CDR3 protein, giving no DNA. These V and J calls derive from TCRdb rather than the authors' analysis. In total, the table holds about 5,500 distinct CDR3 sequences. The specimen sequenced was CD8+ T cells from PBMCs. The clonotype comes from a human donor in good health. The chain joins TRBV20-1 to TRBJ2-3; with no DNA, the TCRdb D assignment of TRBD2 cannot be verified. The CDR3 sequence is CSAGTDFYGTDTQYF.